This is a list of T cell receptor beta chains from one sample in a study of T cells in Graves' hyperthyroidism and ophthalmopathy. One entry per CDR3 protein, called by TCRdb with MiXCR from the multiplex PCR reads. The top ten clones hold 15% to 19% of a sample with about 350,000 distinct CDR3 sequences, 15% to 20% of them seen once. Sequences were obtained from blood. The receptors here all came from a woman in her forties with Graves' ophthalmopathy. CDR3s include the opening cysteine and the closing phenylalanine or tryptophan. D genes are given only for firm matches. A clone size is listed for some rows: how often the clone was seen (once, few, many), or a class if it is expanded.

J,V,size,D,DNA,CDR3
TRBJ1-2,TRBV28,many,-,TGTGCCAGCACCCTGTGGGGGAGGGATGGCTACACCTTC,CASTLWGRDGYTF
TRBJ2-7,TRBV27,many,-,TGTGCCAGCAGTCTAACCCCCCTTTACGAGCAGTACTTC,CASSLTPLYEQYF
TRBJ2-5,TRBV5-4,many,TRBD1,TGTGCCAGCACCCTGACAGGGATAGAGACCCAGTACTTC,CASTLTGIETQYF
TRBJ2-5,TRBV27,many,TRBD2,TGTGCCAGCAGTTTAGGGACTAGCGGGAGTGAGACCCAGTACTTC,CASSLGTSGSETQYF
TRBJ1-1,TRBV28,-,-,TGTGCCAGCAGAACTCCTGGACTGATGAACACTGAAGCTTTCTTT,CASRTPGLMNTEAFF
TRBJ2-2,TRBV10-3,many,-,TGTGCCATCAGTCAAGACAGGACCGGGGAGCTGTTTTTT,CAISQDRTGELFF
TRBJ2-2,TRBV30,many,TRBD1,TGTGCCTGGAGTCCCGGGACAGGGGTCCTCACCGGGGAGCTGTTTTTT,CAWSPGTGVLTGELFF
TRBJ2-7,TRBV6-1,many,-,TGTGCCAGCAGAAGAGGGATTCCTCGACCCTACGAGCAGTACTTC,CASRRGIPRPYEQYF
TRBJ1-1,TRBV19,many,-,TGTGCCAGTAGTACTACAGGGACCGCTGAAGCTTTCTTT,CASSTTGTAEAFF
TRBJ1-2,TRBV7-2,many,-,TGTGCCAGCAGCTTAAGGGCAGGGAAGGATGGCTACACCTTC,CASSLRAGKDGYTF
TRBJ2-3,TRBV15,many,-,TGTGCCACCACAGGTGCTAGTGAGTCGGATACGCAGTATTTT,CATTGASESDTQYF
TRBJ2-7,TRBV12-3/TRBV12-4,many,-,TGTGCCAGCAGTGCGACTTTATACGAGCAGTACTTC,CASSATLYEQYF
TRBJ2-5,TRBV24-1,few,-,TGTGCCACCCAAGATCCAGGGGCCGGAGAGACCCAGTACTTC,CATQDPGAGETQYF
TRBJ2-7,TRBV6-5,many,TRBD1,TGTGCCAGCAGTTACACCGGGGACAGGATCGCCGGTCTGTACTTC,CASSYTGDRIAGLYF
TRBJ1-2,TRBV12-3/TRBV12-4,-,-,TGTGCCAGCAGTCAAACCGGGGATCAAGGCTACACCTTC,CASSQTGDQGYTF
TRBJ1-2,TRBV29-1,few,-,TGCAGCGTTGGGGGTTACTATGGCTACACCTTC,CSVGGYYGYTF
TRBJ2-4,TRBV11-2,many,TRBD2,TGTGCCAGCAGCTTTGGAGGACTAGCGGGACTCAAAAACATTCAGTACTTC,CASSFGGLAGLKNIQYF
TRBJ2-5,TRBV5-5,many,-,TGTGCCAGCAGCTTGGGGCCGTCGAGGGGGACCCAGTACTTC,CASSLGPSRGTQYF
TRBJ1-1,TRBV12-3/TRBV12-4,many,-,TGTGCCAGCAGTTGGACAGAACTGAACACTGAAGCTTTCTTT,CASSWTELNTEAFF
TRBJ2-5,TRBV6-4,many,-,TGTGCCAGCAGAGAACTAGCTGGGGAGACCCAGTACTTC,CASRELAGETQYF
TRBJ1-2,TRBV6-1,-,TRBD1,TGTGCCAGCAGTCCGCACAGGGGGCCTGGCTACACCTTC,CASSPHRGPGYTF
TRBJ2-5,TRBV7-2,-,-,TGTGCCAGCAGCCAGTTTAGGGAGACCCAGTACTTC,CASSQFRETQYF
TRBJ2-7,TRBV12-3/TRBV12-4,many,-,TGTGCCAGCAGTAGGGGGGTCCTCGGGGGTCTTGAGCAGTACTTC,CASSRGVLGGLEQYF
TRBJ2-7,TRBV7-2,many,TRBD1,TGTGCCAGCAGCTACCTGGACAGGGGGCGCCGCGAGCAGTACTTC,CASSYLDRGRREQYF
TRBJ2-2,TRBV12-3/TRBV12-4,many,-,TGTGCCAGCACCCCTGGCGACACCGGGGAGCTGTTTTTT,CASTPGDTGELFF
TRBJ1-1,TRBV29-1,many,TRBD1,TGCAGCGTTACCACAGGGGCCCTGAACACTGAAGCTTTCTTT,CSVTTGALNTEAFF
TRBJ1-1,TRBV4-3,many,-,TGCGCCAGCAGCCAAGATAAGCGGGGGAACACTGAAGCTTTCTTT,CASSQDKRGNTEAFF
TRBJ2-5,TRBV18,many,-,TGTGCCAGCAGCCCACAGTACCAAGAGACCCAGTACTTC,CASSPQYQETQYF
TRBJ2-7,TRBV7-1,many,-,TGTGCCAGCAGCTCCCCCCTTACCCGGGCCAACAGGTGGTCCGGGAGTTCCTACGAGCAGTACTTC,CASSSPLTRANRWSGSSYEQYF
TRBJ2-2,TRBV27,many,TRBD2,TGTGCCAGCAGTTTATGGCGGGAGGTAAACACCGGGGAGCTGTTTTTT,CASSLWREVNTGELFF
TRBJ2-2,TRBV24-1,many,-,TGTGCCACCAGTGATTCGTGGGGCCGGACCACCGGGGAGCTGTTTTTT,CATSDSWGRTTGELFF